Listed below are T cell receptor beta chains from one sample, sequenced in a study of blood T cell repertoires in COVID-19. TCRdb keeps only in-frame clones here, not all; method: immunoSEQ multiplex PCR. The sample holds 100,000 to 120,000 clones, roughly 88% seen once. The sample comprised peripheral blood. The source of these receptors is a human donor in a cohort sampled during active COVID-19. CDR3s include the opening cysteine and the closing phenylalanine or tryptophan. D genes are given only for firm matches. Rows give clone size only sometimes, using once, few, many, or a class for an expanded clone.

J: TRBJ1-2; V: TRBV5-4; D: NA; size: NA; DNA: TGTGCCAGCACCAGAGGGGGAATGAACTATGGCTACACCTTC; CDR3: CASTRGGMNYGYTF
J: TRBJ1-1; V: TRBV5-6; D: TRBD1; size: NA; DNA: TGTGCCAGCAGCCCAAGGACAGGGAACACTGAAGCTTTCTTT; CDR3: CASSPRTGNTEAFF
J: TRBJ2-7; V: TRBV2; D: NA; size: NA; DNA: TGTGCCAGCAGTGGACAGGTCGCCTACGAGCAGTACTTC; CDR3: CASSGQVAYEQYF
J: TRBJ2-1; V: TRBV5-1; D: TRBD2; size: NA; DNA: TGCGCCAGCAGCCAAACTAGCGGGGTCTACAATGAGCAGTTCTTC; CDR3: CASSQTSGVYNEQFF
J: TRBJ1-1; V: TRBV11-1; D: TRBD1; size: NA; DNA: TGTGCCAGCAGCCGATTACAGGGGGACACTGAAGCTTTCTTT; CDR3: CASSRLQGDTEAFF
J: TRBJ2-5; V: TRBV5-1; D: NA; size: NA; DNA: TGCGCCAGCAGCATAGACTCAGTCCAAGAGACCCAGTACTTC; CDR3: CASSIDSVQETQYF
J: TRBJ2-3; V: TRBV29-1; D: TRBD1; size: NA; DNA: TGCAGCGTTGAAACAATAGGGGGCGCAGATACGCAGTATTTT; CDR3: CSVETIGGADTQYF
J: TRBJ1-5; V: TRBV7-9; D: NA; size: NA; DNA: TGTGCCAGCAGCTTATCGGGGTCCGATCAGCCCCAGCATTTT; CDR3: CASSLSGSDQPQHF
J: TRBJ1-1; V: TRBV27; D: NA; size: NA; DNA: TGTGCCAGCAGTTTAGTGCGGGGCCTGAACACTGAAGCTTTCTTT; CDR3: CASSLVRGLNTEAFF
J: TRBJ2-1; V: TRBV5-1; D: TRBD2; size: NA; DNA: TGCGCCAGCAGCTTGGCGGGGACTACGGACAATGAGCAGTTCTTC; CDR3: CASSLAGTTDNEQFF
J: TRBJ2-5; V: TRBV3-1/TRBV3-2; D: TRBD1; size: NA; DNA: TGTGCCAGCAGCCAAGGGACAGGCCCCTCCCAAGAGACCCAGTACTTC; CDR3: CASSQGTGPSQETQYF
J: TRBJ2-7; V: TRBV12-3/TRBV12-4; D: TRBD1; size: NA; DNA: TGTGCCAGCAGTTTGCCAGGGGGCCCCGAGCAGTACTTC; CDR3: CASSLPGGPEQYF
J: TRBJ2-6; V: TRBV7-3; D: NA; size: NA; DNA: TGTGCCAGCAGCGAACGGGAGACTGGGGCCAACGTCCTGACTTTC; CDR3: CASSERETGANVLTF
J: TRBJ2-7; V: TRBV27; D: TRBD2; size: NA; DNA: TGTGCCAGCAGTTTATGGGGCGGGGGGGCCGAGCAGTACTTC; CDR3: CASSLWGGGAEQYF
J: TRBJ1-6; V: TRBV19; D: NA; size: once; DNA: TGTGCCAGTAGTATTAAAACAGGATCACCCCTCCACTTT; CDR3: CASSIKTGSPLHF
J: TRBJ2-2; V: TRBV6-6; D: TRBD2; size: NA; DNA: TGTGCCAGCAGTCGGTCCGGGACTAGCGGGAGTCGGGCGAACACCGGGGAGCTGTTTTTT; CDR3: CASSRSGTSGSRANTGELFF
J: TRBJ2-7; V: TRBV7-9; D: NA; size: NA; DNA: TGTGCCAGCAGCTTAGCGGGCCAACCCACCTACGAGCAGTACTTC; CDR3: CASSLAGQPTYEQYF
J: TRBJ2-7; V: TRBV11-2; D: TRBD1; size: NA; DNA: TGTGCCAGCAGCGAAAACAGGGGGCCTTACGAGCAGTACTTC; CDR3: CASSENRGPYEQYF
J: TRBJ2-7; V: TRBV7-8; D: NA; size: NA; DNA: TGTGCCAGCAGCGCGAACTCCTACGAGCAGTACTTC; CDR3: CASSANSYEQYF
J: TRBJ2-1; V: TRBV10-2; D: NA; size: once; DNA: TGCGCCAGCAGTGAAACGGGTTACAATGAGCAGTTCTTC; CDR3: CASSETGYNEQFF
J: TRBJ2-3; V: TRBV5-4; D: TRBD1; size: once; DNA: TGTGCCAGCAACTGGGACAGGGGGTTATCAGATACGCAGTATTTT; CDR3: CASNWDRGLSDTQYF
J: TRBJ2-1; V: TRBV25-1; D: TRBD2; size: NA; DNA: TGTGCCAGCAGTTCCCTCGAGGGGACTAGCGGGTCCAATGAGCAGTTCTTC; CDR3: CASSSLEGTSGSNEQFF
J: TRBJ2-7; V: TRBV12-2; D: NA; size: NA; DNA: TGTGCAAGTCGCCCGGGCCTAGCGGGACAAAATCCCTACGAGCAGTACTTC; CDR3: CASRPGLAGQNPYEQYF